This T cell receptor (beta chain) comes out of a study of resident and recirculating memory T cells in vitiligo. Study-wide results and caveats: Vitiligo lesions lacked a unique dominant clone, and clonality varied. TCR sequences were not conserved across biopsy sites or patients.

Measured with immunoSEQ multiplex PCR; TCRdb has only the in-frame clones, and not every one. The sample includes fewer than 85,000 clones, around 90% of them seen just once. Regarding this clone: The antigen remains undetermined.

Patients who had received treatment within the previous three months were excluded. V was cut by 3 bases and J by 2 bases, with 17 bases left in between. The germline V gene encodes CDR1 MDHEN and CDR2 SYDVKM. The CDR3 runs to 16 residues. The rearrangement uses TRBV28 and TRBJ2-7, with a possible D match to TRBD2 (6 bases). This receptor was obtained from a male donor with vitiligo. Sequencing was performed on blood. The CDR3 coding sequence is TGTGCCAGCAGTTTCCCCCTTGGGAGGAGCACCTACGAGCAGTACTTC. This translates into CASSFPLGRSTYEQYF.